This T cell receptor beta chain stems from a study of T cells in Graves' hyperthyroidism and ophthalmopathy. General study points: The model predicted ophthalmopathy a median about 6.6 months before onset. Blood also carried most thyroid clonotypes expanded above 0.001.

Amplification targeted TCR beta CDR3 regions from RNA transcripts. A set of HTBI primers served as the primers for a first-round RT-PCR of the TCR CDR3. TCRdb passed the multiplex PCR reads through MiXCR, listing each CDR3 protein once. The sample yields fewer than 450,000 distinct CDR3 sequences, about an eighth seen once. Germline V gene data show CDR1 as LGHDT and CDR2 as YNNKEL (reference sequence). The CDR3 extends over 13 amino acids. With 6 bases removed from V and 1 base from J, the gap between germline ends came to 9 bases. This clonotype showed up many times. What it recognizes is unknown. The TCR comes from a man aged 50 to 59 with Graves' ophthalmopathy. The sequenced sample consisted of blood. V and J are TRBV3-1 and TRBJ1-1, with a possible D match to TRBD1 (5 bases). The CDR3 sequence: CASRWGTNTEAFF. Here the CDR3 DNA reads TGTGCCAGCAGGTGGGGCACGAACACTGAAGCTTTCTTT. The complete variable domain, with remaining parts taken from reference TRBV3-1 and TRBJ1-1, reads DTAVSQTPKYLVTQMGNDKSIKCEQNLGHDTMYWYKQDSKKFLKIMFSYNNKELIINETVPNRFSPKSPDKAHLNLHINSLELGDSAVYFCASRWGTNTEAFFGQGTRLTVV.